What follows is one T cell receptor (beta chain) and its context. CDR1 and CDR2 from the germline V gene are LNHDA and SQIVND (reference sequence). V lost 3 bases, J lost 6 bases, and 15 bases lay in between. The CDR3 is 15 residues long. The protocol was immunoSEQ multiplex PCR, while the TCRdb copy is restricted to in-frame clones and leaves out a portion. This repertoire shows a few hundred thousand clones, around nine tenths found once; its top ten account for 4.5% to 7%. This specimen belongs to a study of blood T cell repertoires in COVID-19. About the study: Samples of COVID-19 (acute and convalescent) were obtained from the United States, Italy and Spain. Sample material is recorded as cDNA or gDNA derived from T cells, B-cell-depleted T cells, or PBMCs.

The genes are TRBV19 and TRBJ1-5; D unclear. The sequence came from a woman aged 25-40 years who had recovered from COVID-19. Sequenced material: PBMCs or T cells enriched from blood (not recorded which). For the CDR3, the DNA is TGTGCCAGTAGTATTTCGGCCACTGCGGGTCAGCCCCAGCATTTT. Protein product: CASSISATAGQPQHF.